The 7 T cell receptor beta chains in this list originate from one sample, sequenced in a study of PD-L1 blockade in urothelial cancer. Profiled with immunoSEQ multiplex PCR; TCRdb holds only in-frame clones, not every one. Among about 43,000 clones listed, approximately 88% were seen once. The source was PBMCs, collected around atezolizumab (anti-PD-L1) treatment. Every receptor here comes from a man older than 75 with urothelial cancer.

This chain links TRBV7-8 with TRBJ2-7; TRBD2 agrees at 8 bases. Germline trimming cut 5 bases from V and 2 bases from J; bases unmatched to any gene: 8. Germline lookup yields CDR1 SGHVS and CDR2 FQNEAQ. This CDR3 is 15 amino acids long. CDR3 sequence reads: CASSPRLGGAYEQYF. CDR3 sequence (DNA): TGTGCCAGCAGCCCCCGCCTCGGGGGGGCCTACGAGCAGTACTTC.

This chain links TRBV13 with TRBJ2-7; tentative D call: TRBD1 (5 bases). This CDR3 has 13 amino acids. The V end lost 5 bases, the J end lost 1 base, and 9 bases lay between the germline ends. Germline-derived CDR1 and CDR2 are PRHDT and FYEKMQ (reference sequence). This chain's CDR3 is CASSLRGSYEQYF. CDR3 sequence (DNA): TGTGCCAGCAGCCTAAGGGGTTCCTACGAGCAGTACTTC.

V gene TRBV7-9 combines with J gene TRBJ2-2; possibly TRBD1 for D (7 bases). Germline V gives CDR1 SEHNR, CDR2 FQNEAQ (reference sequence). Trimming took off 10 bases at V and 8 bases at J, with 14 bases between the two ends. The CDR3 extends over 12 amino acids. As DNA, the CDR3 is TGTGCCACCGACAGGGCGGGAGGGGAGCTGTTTTTT. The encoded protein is CATDRAGGELFF. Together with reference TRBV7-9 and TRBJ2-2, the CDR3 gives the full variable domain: DTGVSQNPRHKITKRGQNVTFRCDPISEHNRLYWYRQTLGQGPEFLTYFQNEAQLEKSRLLSDRFSAERPKGSFSTLEIQRTEQGDSAMYLCATDRAGGELFFGEGSRLTVL.

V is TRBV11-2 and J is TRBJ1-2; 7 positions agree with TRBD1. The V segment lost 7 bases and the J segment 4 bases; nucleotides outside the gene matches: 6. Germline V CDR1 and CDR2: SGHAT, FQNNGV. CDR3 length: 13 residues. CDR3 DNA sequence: TGTGCCAGCACCGCCGACAGGGCCTATGGCTACACCTTC. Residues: CASTADRAYGYTF.

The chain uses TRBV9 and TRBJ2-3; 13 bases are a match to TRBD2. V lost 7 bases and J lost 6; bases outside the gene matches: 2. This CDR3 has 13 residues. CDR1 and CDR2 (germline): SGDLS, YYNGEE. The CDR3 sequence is CASGLAGADTQYF. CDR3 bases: TGTGCCAGCGGACTAGCGGGAGCGGATACGCAGTATTTT.

The CDR3 protein is CASSPSGGRPYEQYF. In DNA, the CDR3 is TGTGCCAGCAGCCCAAGCGGGGGAAGACCTTACGAGCAGTACTTC. The V call is TRBV6-5, the J call TRBJ2-7; 8 bases align to TRBD2. Per germline, CDR1 MNHEY and CDR2 SVGAGI. The CDR3 covers 15 residues. The V gene end was trimmed by 6 bases and the J gene end by 4 bases; junction bases not matched to a gene: 11.

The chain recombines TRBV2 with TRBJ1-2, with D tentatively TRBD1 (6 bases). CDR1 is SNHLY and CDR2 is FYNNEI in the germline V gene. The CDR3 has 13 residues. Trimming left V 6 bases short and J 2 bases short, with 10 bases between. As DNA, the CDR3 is TGTGCCAGCAGACAAGGACAGAACTATGGCTACACCTTC. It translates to CASRQGQNYGYTF.